This TCR beta chain was found in a study of blood T cell repertoires in COVID-19. In the study overall: Sites across the United States, Italy and Spain contributed samples from acute and convalescent COVID-19.

Germline CDR1 is SGHTA and CDR2 is FQGNSA. Trimming stripped 2 bases from V and 2 bases from J, with 13 bases between. The CDR3 is 15 residues long. Assay: immunoSEQ multiplex PCR; the TCRdb copy retains only in-frame clones and omits some. This sample has about 180,000 clones, with roughly 84% found just once. The sequenced sample was peripheral blood. The chain uses TRBV7-2 and TRBJ2-7, with D perhaps matching TRBD1 (5 bases). The sequence derives from a woman in her fifties or sixties with COVID-19, enrolled during active disease. This CDR3 is CASSLMDRTPYEQYF. DNA for the CDR3: TGTGCCAGCAGCTTAATGGACCGGACACCCTACGAGCAGTACTTC.